This T cell receptor (beta chain) is drawn from a study of T cell clones after liver transplantation. Whole-study context: Post-transplant blood was tracked for graft-donor-reactive T cell clones identified in a pre-transplant mixed lymphocyte reaction. Draws occurred before transplant, before withdrawal, and after complete or failed withdrawal. Points from the study as a whole: Post-transplant time points were not standardized, so conclusions are preliminary.

V lost 1 base and J lost 1, with 8 bases in between. Per germline, CDR1 GTSNPN and CDR2 SVGIG (reference sequence). This CDR3 spans 14 amino acids. Concerning this clone: Antigen specificity is unknown.

Libraries were prepared by immunoSEQ multiplex PCR; TCRdb keeps only in-frame clonotypes and omits some of them. Of 93,000 or so clones in the sample, about 86% were seen once. Sequenced here: CD4+ T cells from blood, sampled about 50 months after liver transplant. The chain joins TRBV30 to TRBJ2-1; D may correspond to TRBD1 or TRBD2 (5 bases each). The receptor was isolated from a human patient who received a liver transplant. Certain T cells may be donor cells from the graft. This CDR3 reads CAWSGRESYNEQFF. For the CDR3, the DNA is TGTGCCTGGAGTGGCAGGGAGTCCTACAATGAGCAGTTCTTC.